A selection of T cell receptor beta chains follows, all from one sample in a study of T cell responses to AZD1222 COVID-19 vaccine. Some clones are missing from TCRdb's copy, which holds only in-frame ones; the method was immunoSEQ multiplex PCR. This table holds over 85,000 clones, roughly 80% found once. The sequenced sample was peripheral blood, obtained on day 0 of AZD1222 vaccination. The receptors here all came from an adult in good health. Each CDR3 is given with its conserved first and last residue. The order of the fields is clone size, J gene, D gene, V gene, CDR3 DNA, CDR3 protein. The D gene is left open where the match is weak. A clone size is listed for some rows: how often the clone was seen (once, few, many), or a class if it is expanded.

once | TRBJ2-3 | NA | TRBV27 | TGTGCCAGCAGTTTATGGTCCGGGGACACAGATACGCAGTATTTT | CASSLWSGDTDTQYF
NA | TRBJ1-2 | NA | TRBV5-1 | TGCGCCAGCAGCTTGGAGTTGAGAGGGAACTATGGCTACACCTTC | CASSLELRGNYGYTF
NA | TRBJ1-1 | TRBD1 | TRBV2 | TGTGCCAGCAGGAAGTCCGGGACAGGAGGGATTGAAGCTTTCTTT | CASRKSGTGGIEAFF
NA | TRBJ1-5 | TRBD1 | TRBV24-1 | TGTGCCACCCGGACCGGACAGGGGGACAATCAGCCCCAGCATTTT | CATRTGQGDNQPQHF
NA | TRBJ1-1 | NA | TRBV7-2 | TGTGCCAGCAGCCCCGGATTATCCCGCTCGAACACTGAAGCTTTCTTT | CASSPGLSRSNTEAFF
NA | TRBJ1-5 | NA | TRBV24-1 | TGTGCCACCAGTGATGCAGGGCCCAATCAGCCCCAGCATTTT | CATSDAGPNQPQHF
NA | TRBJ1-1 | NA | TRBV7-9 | TGTGCCAGGAAACCCTTGAACACTGAAGCTTTCTTT | CARKPLNTEAFF
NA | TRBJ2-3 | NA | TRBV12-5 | TGTGCTAGTGGTTTTAACTCCCCAGGGGGGACAGATACGCAGTATTTT | CASGFNSPGGTDTQYF
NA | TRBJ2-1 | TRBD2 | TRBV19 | TGTGCCAGTAGTATAGATCGAGGCGGGGGGGCCGGGCAGTTCTTC | CASSIDRGGGAGQFF
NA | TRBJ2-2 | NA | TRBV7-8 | TGTGCCAGCACCCGCCGGGGGAGCAGGGCCTCGAACACCGGGGAGCTGTTTTTT | CASTRRGSRASNTGELFF
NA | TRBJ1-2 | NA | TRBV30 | TGTGCCTGGAGTGCTTTGGACAGCTGGAACTATGGCTACACCTTC | CAWSALDSWNYGYTF
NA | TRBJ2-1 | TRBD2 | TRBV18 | TGTGCCAGCTCACCGCAGGACCTAGCGGGAAATGAGCAGTTCTTC | CASSPQDLAGNEQFF
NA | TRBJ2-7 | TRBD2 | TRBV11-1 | TGTGCCAGCAGCTTAGGGACTAGCAAAGGCTACGAGCAGTACTTC | CASSLGTSKGYEQYF
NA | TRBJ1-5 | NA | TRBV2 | TGTGCCAGCGCCATGGGGGGCGAACAGCCCCAGCATTTT | CASAMGGEQPQHF
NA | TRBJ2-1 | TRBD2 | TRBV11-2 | TGTGCCAGCAGCGTCCTAGCGGGAGGGCCTTTTGAGCAGTTCTTC | CASSVLAGGPFEQFF
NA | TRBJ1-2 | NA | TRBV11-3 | TGTGCCAGCAGTTACCCGGGACAAGTAGGATCCTACACCTTC | CASSYPGQVGSYTF
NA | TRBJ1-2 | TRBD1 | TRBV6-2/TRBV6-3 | TGTGCCAGCACTTATGGACAGGGATTGAGCTATGGCTACACCTTC | CASTYGQGLSYGYTF
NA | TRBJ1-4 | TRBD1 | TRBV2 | TGTGCCAGCAAGACCGGACAGGGACGAATTGAAAAACTGTTTTTT | CASKTGQGRIEKLFF
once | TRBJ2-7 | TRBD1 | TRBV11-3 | TGTGCCAGCGAGGGGGCCAGATCCTACGAGCAGTACTTC | CASEGARSYEQYF
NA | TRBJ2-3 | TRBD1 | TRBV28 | TGTGCCAGCCGTTCAGGGGGCCTTGGAGATACGCAGTATTTT | CASRSGGLGDTQYF
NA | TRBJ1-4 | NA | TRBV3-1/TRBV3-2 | TGTGCCAGCCGGGGGGGGGCGGATGAAAAACTGTTTTTT | CASRGGADEKLFF
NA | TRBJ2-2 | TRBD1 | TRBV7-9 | TGTGCCAGCAGCCTCCGGGACAGCTACACCGGGGAGCTGTTTTTT | CASSLRDSYTGELFF
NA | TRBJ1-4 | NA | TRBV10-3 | TGTGCCATCAGCGAGTCGCCCGGAACTAATGAAAAACTGTTTTTT | CAISESPGTNEKLFF
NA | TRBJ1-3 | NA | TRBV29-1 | TGCAGCGTTGTATGGGGGGCCTGGAACACCATATATTTT | CSVVWGAWNTIYF
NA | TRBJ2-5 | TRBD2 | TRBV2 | TGTGCCAGCAGTGATAGCGGGGGAGAGACCCAGTACTTC | CASSDSGGETQYF
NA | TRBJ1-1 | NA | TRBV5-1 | TGCGCCAGCAGTCCGCTTGGGGAAGCTTTCTTT | CASSPLGEAFF
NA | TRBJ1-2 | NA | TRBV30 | TGTGCCTGGACCGAAGGGGGATCGGGCGGCTACACCTTC | CAWTEGGSGGYTF
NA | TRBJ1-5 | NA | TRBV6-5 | TGTGCCAGCAGTTATGGGGAACGGAAGGATCAGCCCCAGCATTTT | CASSYGERKDQPQHF
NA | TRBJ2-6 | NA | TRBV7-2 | TGTGCCAGCAGCCTCCAGGCGTTAGGGGCCAACGTCCTGACTTTC | CASSLQALGANVLTF
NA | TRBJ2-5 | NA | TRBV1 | TGCACCAGCACCGAGGACAGGGAAGAGACCCAGTACTTC | CTSTEDREETQYF
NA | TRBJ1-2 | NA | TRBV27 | TGTGCCAGCAGTCCTAGAGGGACGCTTTATGGCTACACCTTC | CASSPRGTLYGYTF
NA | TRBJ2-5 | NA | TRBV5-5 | TGTGCCAGCAGCAGCCCACAGGGAACTGGGGAGACCCAGTACTTC | CASSSPQGTGETQYF
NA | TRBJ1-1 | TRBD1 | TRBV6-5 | TGTGCCAGCAGTACCAGGGACAGGGCGAACACTGAAGCTTTCTTT | CASSTRDRANTEAFF
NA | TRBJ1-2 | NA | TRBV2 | TGTGCCAGCAGTGAAGCGCCCTGGGGGCGGGGCTACACCTTC | CASSEAPWGRGYTF
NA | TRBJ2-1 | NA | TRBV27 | TGTGCCAGCAGTTCGGGTTTGGCAGCCGGCTTCTACAATGAGCAGTTCTTC | CASSSGLAAGFYNEQFF
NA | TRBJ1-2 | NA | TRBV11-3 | TGTGCCAGCAGCTCCCCGGGACACCCCTATGGCTACACCTTC | CASSSPGHPYGYTF
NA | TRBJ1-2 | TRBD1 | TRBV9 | TGTGCCAGCAGCGTCTCCTTGGGGGGGACAGGGCTTGGCTACACCTTC | CASSVSLGGTGLGYTF
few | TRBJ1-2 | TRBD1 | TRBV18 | TGTGCCAGCTCACCCACTCCCCTAAGGACAGGGGGAGGCTACACCTTC | CASSPTPLRTGGGYTF
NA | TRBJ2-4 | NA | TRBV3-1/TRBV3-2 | TGTGCCAGCAGCCAAGATGGCCACATAGCCAAAAACATTCAGTACTTC | CASSQDGHIAKNIQYF
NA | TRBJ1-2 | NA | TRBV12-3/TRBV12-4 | TGTGCCAGCAGTCAGCCGGGACTTCTGGTCACCTTC | CASSQPGLLVTF
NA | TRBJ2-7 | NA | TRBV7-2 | TGTGCCAGCAGCTCCCAGGGAGAAGTCTCCGAGCAGTACTTC | CASSSQGEVSEQYF
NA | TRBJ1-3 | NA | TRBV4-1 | TGCGCCAGCAGCCAAGTTGGGGTGGTCTCTGGAAACACCATATATTTT | CASSQVGVVSGNTIYF
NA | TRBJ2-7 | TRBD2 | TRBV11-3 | TGTGCCAGCAGCTTAGATCCCGGCGGGGGAAATAACTACGAGCAGTACTTC | CASSLDPGGGNNYEQYF
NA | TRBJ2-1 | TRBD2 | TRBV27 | TGTGCCACCCAAAGGGAGCGGGGGGGTTACAATGAGCAGTTCTTC | CATQRERGGYNEQFF
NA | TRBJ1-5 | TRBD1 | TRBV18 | TGTGCCAGCTCACCGACTAGGACAGGGGATCAGCCCCAGCATTTT | CASSPTRTGDQPQHF
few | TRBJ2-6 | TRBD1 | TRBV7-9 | TGTGCCAGCAGACCCACAGGGGGTTACACCTCTGGGGCCAACGTCCTGACTTTC | CASRPTGGYTSGANVLTF
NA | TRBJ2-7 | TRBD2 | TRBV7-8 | TGTGCCAGCAGCTTAGTCGAGACTAGCGACTACGAGCAGTACTTC | CASSLVETSDYEQYF
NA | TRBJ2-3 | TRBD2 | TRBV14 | TGTGCCAGCAGCCGCCGATTCGGACTAGACGGTACGCAGTATTTT | CASSRRFGLDGTQYF
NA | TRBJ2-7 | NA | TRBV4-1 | TGCGCCAGCAGCCAAGAGGGGGACCAAACCTACGAGCAGTACTTC | CASSQEGDQTYEQYF
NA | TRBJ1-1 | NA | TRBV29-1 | TGCAGCGTTGAAGAGGGACTCTCCACTGAAGCTTTCTTT | CSVEEGLSTEAFF